The T cell receptor beta chain under discussion was sequenced for a study of blood T cell repertoires in COVID-19 (dated by TCRdb to about 2020). The study in broad terms: Collaborator samples came from the United States, Italy and Spain and covered acute and convalescent phases of COVID-19. Where available, HLA class I and class II types were obtained from metadata supplied by the sample provider rather than from assay-based typing. Sample metadata almost always included a de-identified subject ID, COVID-19 status, age in years and sex. Subjects who had been exposed to COVID-19, were actively infected with it, or had recovered from it provided the deeply sampled blood TCRbeta repertoires that made up the dataset. A freely available public database, intended as a resource for researchers studying the immune response to SARS-CoV-2, is where the repertoires were released. The material from the prospective study consisted of cDNA or gDNA derived from T cells, B-cell-depleted T cells, or PBMCs. Samples were obtained from the ongoing ImmuneRACE study (first 160 participants) and from 1,254 subjects provided by 6 global collaborators.

A remark on this clone: Its binding antigen is unknown. No base quality information exists; no much larger clone differs at one position.

From the germline V gene, CDR1 is MDHEN and CDR2 is SYDVKM. Trimming costs V 2 bases and J 3 bases, and their ends lie 8 bases apart. The CDR3 runs 13 amino acids, cysteine and phenylalanine included. The read is trimmed to its CDR3 DNA, 39 bases read in frame from base 1. TCRbeta CDR3 regions were amplified from genomic DNA using the immunoSEQ Assay, a bias-controlled multiplex PCR. The study's own analysis went as follows. The number of nucleated cells in each sample was estimated by amplification of reference gene primers within the assay. To quantify the absolute abundance of each unique TCRbeta CDR3 rearrangement, sequence reads were collapsed and filtered. Productive Simpson clonality was computed per sample as the square root of Simpson's diversity index over productive rearrangements. TCRdb took this table from immuneACCESS and kept in-frame rearrangements with V and J called. Such tables lack part of the clones; where checked against another copy, unresolved V genes explain under half of the gap, and the rest is unexplained. The V and J calls and clone size were taken over from that table, and D and trimming were inferred from the DNA. The sample table holds 100,000 to 150,000 clones, of which 65% to 90% were seen once. The ten top clones hold 5% to 8% of the sample.

Collaborating institutions collected whole blood in K2EDTA tubes following their own protocols. Collaborator samples were shipped for TCRbeta analysis as frozen whole blood, isolated PBMCs, or DNA extracted from either sample type. The research as a whole found: The quantity of clinical and demographic metadata differed by source and by participant and was supplied without curation.

This TCR was recovered from a man older than 75 with active or convalescent COVID-19. Sequencing was done on a sample of peripheral blood. The chain uses TRBV28 and TRBJ2-7; a tentative D match to TRBD1 spans 5 bases. Here the CDR3 is given as CASSLRRVYEQYF. At the DNA level, the sequence is TGTGCCAGCAGTTTACGCAGGGTCTACGAGCAGTACTTC.